The 22 T cell receptor beta chains below were found in one sample sequenced in a study of blood T cell repertoires in COVID-19. Data came from immunoSEQ multiplex PCR; TCRdb stores just in-frame clones and leaves some out. The top ten hold about 6.4% of the sample, which has tens of thousands of clones, 80% to 85% seen once. The sequenced sample consisted of peripheral blood. These TCRs come from a human donor in a cohort sampled during active or convalescent COVID-19.

This clone is judged medium-sized (0.01 to 0.1%). This chain joins TRBV6-2 or TRBV6-3 and TRBJ2-5; 9 nucleotides match TRBD2. Per the germline V gene, CDR1 is MNHEY and CDR2 is SVGEGT. There are 15 residues in the CDR3. J lost 2 bases, V lost 5 bases, and 6 bases had no gene match. CDR3: CASSPATSGQETQYF. In nucleotides, the CDR3 is TGTGCCAGCAGTCCGGCGACTAGCGGACAAGAGACCCAGTACTTC.

The gene calls are TRBV11-2 and TRBJ2-5; 8 bases are a match to TRBD1. There are 15 residues in the CDR3. Germline CDR1 reads SGHAT; CDR2 reads FQNNGV. With V trimmed by 1 base and J by 0 bases, 1 base remained unmatched. The CDR3 protein is CASSLGQGNQETQYF. As DNA, the CDR3 is TGTGCCAGCAGCTTAGGACAGGGGAACCAAGAGACCCAGTACTTC.

The CDR3 region is CASSTGLAGLETQYF. The CDR3 region has the DNA TGTGCCAGCAGCACCGGACTAGCGGGGCTCGAGACCCAGTACTTC. The V call is TRBV9, the J call TRBJ2-5, with 12 positions matching TRBD2. The CDR3 is 15 amino acids. The V gene end was trimmed by 4 bases and the J gene end by 5 bases; junction bases not matched to a gene: 6. Per germline, CDR1 SGDLS and CDR2 YYNGEE.

This clone occurred once. The gene calls are TRBV7-9 and TRBJ1-2; 9 positions agree with TRBD1. The germline V gene encodes CDR1 SEHNR and CDR2 FQNEAQ (reference sequence). V was pared by 3 bases and J by 0 bases, with 5 bases of the junction left unmatched. CDR3 length: 16 amino acids. The CDR3 is CASSFGQGLANYGYTF. DNA for the CDR3: TGTGCCAGCAGCTTTGGACAGGGGTTAGCTAACTATGGCTACACCTTC.

The chain combines TRBV3-1 (or the pseudogene TRBV3-2) with TRBJ2-5, with 8 bases matching TRBD1. J lost 4 bases, V lost 5 bases, and 18 bases had no gene match. Germline CDR1 LGHDT, CDR2 YNNKEL (reference sequence). CDR3 length: 18 residues. In DNA form, the CDR3 reads TGTGCCAGCAGCGCCCGGACAGGGATCGGCCAGAGGGGAGAGACCCAGTACTTC. It codes for CASSARTGIGQRGETQYF.

The chain recombines TRBV5-4 with TRBJ2-2; 10 positions agree with TRBD1. This CDR3 has 15 residues. Per the germline V gene, CDR1 is SGHNT and CDR2 is YYREEE (reference sequence). Trimming removed 4 bases from V and 5 bases from J; junction bases left unmatched: 5. Here the CDR3 reads CASSRGTGDTGELFF. For the CDR3, the DNA is TGTGCCAGCAGCCGGGGGACAGGGGATACCGGGGAGCTGTTTTTT.

This clone came up once. The rearrangement links TRBV6-2 or TRBV6-3 to TRBJ1-5; D may be TRBD1 (6 bases). From germline, CDR1 is MNHEY and CDR2 SVGEGT. The V end lost 4 bases, the J end lost 3 bases, and 16 bases lay between the germline ends. The CDR3 loop spans 16 amino acids. CDR3 coding DNA: TGTGCCAGCAGTTCGCTTGAGACAGGCTACAATCAGCCCCAGCATTTT. Encoded protein: CASSSLETGYNQPQHF.

This clone was recorded a few times. The V gene is TRBV9, the J gene TRBJ2-5; 10 positions agree with TRBD2. CDR1 is SGDLS, CDR2 YYNGEE, per germline. CDR3 size: 16 residues. Trimming cost V 0 bases and J 7 bases; bases outside gene matches: 9. CDR3 sequence (DNA): TGTGCCAGCAGCGTAGGCACTAGCGGGGCCTGGGGGACCCAGTACTTC. Its protein is CASSVGTSGAWGTQYF.

The J gene is TRBJ1-4, the V gene TRBV7-2; D is uncertain. This CDR3 is built from 16 residues. V lost 6 bases, J lost 4 bases, and 18 bases lay in between. CDR1 and CDR2 from the germline V gene are SGHTA and FQGNSA. Here the CDR3 DNA reads TGTGCCAGCAGTCTTTTGGAGGACGGATTTAATGAAAAACTGTTTTTT. Amino acid sequence: CASSLLEDGFNEKLFF.

The chain uses TRBV19 and TRBJ2-3; 7 bases agree with TRBD2. The germline V gene has CDR1 LNHDA and CDR2 SQIVND (reference sequence). Trimming at V came to 2 bases and at J to 4 bases, leaving 6 bases not matched to a gene. The CDR3 is 15 amino acids. The DNA for the CDR3 is TGTGCCAGTAGTATAAGGCGGGGGATATCAGATACGCAGTATTTT. Translating it yields CASSIRRGISDTQYF.

The chain couples TRBV11-3 to TRBJ2-2; D ambiguous. The germline V gene has CDR1 SGHNT and CDR2 YENEEA. V lost 3 bases, J lost 5 bases, and 7 bases lay in between. The CDR3 extends over 13 amino acids. For the CDR3, the DNA is TGTGCCAGCAGCTTGGCAGTAACCGGGGAGCTGTTTTTT. Its translation: CASSLAVTGELFF.

This chain connects TRBV6-5 to TRBJ1-3; TRBD1 matches 7 bases. This CDR3 is 14 amino acids long. Unmatched junction bases numbered 4, after V lost 6 bases and J lost 2 bases. In germline, CDR1 is MNHEY, CDR2 SVGAGI. This chain's CDR3 is CASRADRAGNTIYF. The CDR3 nucleotides are TGTGCCAGCAGGGCAGACAGGGCTGGAAACACCATATATTTT.

This clone came up once. This chain joins TRBV6-5 and TRBJ2-3, with D hard to call. The germline V gene has CDR1 MNHEY and CDR2 SVGAGI. Trimming cost V 5 bases and J 1 base, with 13 bases left between them. CDR3 length: 15 residues. CDR3 sequence (DNA): TGTGCCAGCAGTAAGGTGCGTGAGGGCACAGATACGCAGTATTTT. It translates to CASSKVREGTDTQYF.

The chain couples TRBV12-3 or TRBV12-4 to TRBJ2-7; D is perhaps TRBD1 (5 bases). Trimming stripped 3 bases from V and 6 bases from J, with 12 bases between. This CDR3 spans 13 amino acids. CDR3 sequence (DNA): TGTGCCAGCAGTTTTTCAGGGTCTGGCGAGCAGTACTTC. Amino acid sequence: CASSFSGSGEQYF.

V and J are TRBV20-1 and TRBJ1-5; D is ambiguous. Germline V gives CDR1 DFQATT, CDR2 SNEGSKA (reference sequence). The CDR3 has 14 amino acids. V was pared by 3 bases and J by 4 bases, with 13 bases between. CDR3 residues: CSASPREANQPQHF. For the CDR3, the DNA is TGCAGTGCTAGTCCCCGGGAGGCTAATCAGCCCCAGCATTTT.

The J gene is TRBJ2-7, the V gene TRBV7-2, with 9 bases that match TRBD2. The CDR3 contains 16 residues. V lost 6 bases to trimming and J lost 0 bases; unmatched junction nucleotides: 9. In germline, CDR1 is SGHTA, CDR2 FQGNSA. The CDR3 coding sequence is TGTGCCAGCAGATTAACGGGACTAGCTGACTCCTACGAGCAGTACTTC. Translating it yields CASRLTGLADSYEQYF.

This clone turned up a few times. This chain uses TRBV6-2 or TRBV6-3 with TRBJ1-5; D is possibly TRBD1 (6 bases). The V end lost 0 bases, the J end lost 0 bases, and 12 bases lay between the germline ends. CDR3 length equals 17 residues. CDR1 and CDR2 (germline): MNHEY, SVGEGT. DNA of the CDR3: TGTGCCAGCAGTTACTCGTTACAGGGACATAGCAATCAGCCCCAGCATTTT. The encoded protein is CASSYSLQGHSNQPQHF.

V and J are TRBV30 and TRBJ2-3, with D uncertain. V dropped 3 bases and J dropped 0 bases, with 7 bases sitting between them. CDR3 length: 13 amino acids. Germline V gene sequence: CDR1 GTSNPN, CDR2 SVGIG (reference sequence). As DNA, the CDR3 is TGTGCCTGGAGCGGAGCTAGCACAGATACGCAGTATTTT. Its protein product is CAWSGASTDTQYF.

V usage is TRBV9 and J usage is TRBJ1-2; D gene unclear. The CDR3 contains 14 residues. Between the trimmed V and J ends, which lost 4 bases and 2 bases, there was a span of 12 bases. CDR1 is SGDLS and CDR2 is YYNGEE in the germline V gene. CDR3 loop: CASSTPPGNYGYTF. The CDR3 DNA reads as TGTGCCAGCAGCACCCCCCCAGGAAACTATGGCTACACCTTC.

The V and J genes are TRBV19 and TRBJ1-1; no firm D call. CDR1 is LNHDA and CDR2 is SQIVND in the germline V gene (reference sequence). V lost 5 bases and J 1 base, leaving 8 bases between the germline ends. The CDR3 spans 13 residues. The CDR3 sequence is CASSLGRNTEAFF. In DNA, the CDR3 is TGTGCCAGTAGTTTGGGCAGGAACACTGAAGCTTTCTTT.

V usage is TRBV7-2 and J usage is TRBJ2-1, with D hard to call. V shed 5 bases and J shed 8 bases, with 7 bases lying between them. Germline lookup yields CDR1 SGHTA and CDR2 FQGNSA. This CDR3 is 11 amino acids long. This chain's CDR3 is CASSPSYEQFF. The CDR3 DNA sequence: TGTGCCAGCAGCCCCTCCTATGAGCAGTTCTTC.

CDR3 nucleotides: TGTGCCAGCAGCTTATCAGGGGCCATGCAGGACACCATATATTTT. Protein: CASSLSGAMQDTIYF. The chain is built from TRBV7-2 and TRBJ1-3; possible D gene TRBD1, 6 bases. The CDR3 extends over 15 amino acids. Between the trimmed V and J ends, which lost 2 bases and 8 bases, there was a span of 16 bases. In germline, CDR1 is SGHTA, CDR2 FQGNSA.